Here is one T cell receptor (beta chain) with its context. This entry is derived from a study of blood T cell repertoires in COVID-19. As for the study in general: The United States, Italy and Spain provided the acute and convalescent COVID-19 samples.

Seattle patients were enrolled while actively infected and followed longitudinally. CDR1 and CDR2 (germline): WNHNN, SYGVQD (reference sequence). The CDR3 has 14 residues. V lost 5 bases and J lost 0, with 11 bases in between. Data came from immunoSEQ multiplex PCR; TCRdb stores just in-frame clones and leaves some out. The repertoire includes around 260,000 clones, approximately 90% of them detected once, and about 2.2% sits in the top ten. The chain carries TRBV10-1 and TRBJ2-7; the D gene is possibly TRBD2 (5 bases). The TCR was taken from a woman aged 25 to 39 with COVID-19, enrolled during active disease. Source material: peripheral blood. This CDR3 reads CASSSEGASYEQYF. The CDR3 DNA is TGCGCCAGCAGTTCCGAGGGAGCCTCCTACGAGCAGTACTTC.